The present T cell receptor (beta chain) was sequenced within a study of CD8+CD57+ T cells in acquired aplastic anemia. Background on the study: Across the sorted CD4+ and CD8+ cells, DNA amounts averaged roughly 3.5 ug. Around 11 million reads, on average, were obtained for CD4+ cells from healthy donors.

Study results and limitations: Patients versus controls showed no significant CD8+ Simpson's diversity difference. Overlap between patients and controls comprised 25 to 30 CD8+ CDR3 sequences.

This clonotype was seen more than once but under ten times. Its antigen is still unknown. Genomic DNA served as template for TCR beta VDJ and CDR3 profiling. TCRdb re-called the reads through MiXCR, storing one row per CDR3 protein. The data show 200,000 to 250,000 distinct CDR3 sequences, approximately 60% seen once. The V end was cut by 6 bases, the J end by 3 bases, with 14 bases between. This CDR3 is built from 13 residues. Germline CDR1 reads SQVTM; CDR2 reads ANQGSEA. This TCR derives from a human donor in good health. The chain joins TRBV29-1 to TRBJ1-1; D is possibly TRBD1 (5 bases). Sequencing was carried out using sorted CD4+, CD8+, or CD8+CD57+ T cells (not recorded which) from PBMCs. The CDR3 spells CSVWGRWDTEAFF. CDR3 coding DNA: TGCAGCGTGTGGGGCAGGTGGGACACTGAAGCTTTCTTT.